The rows below give T cell receptor beta chains drawn from one sample of a study of shared clonotypes between healthy human individuals. Method: immunoSEQ multiplex PCR; TCRdb's copy keeps in-frame clones and lacks some. Here the sample spans over 2 million clones, around 95% being singletons. The material sequenced was naive CD4+ T cells sorted from blood. Receptors originate from a man younger than 35 in good health. Both conserved end residues are part of each CDR3. D genes are given only for firm matches. Where a row states a size, it is once, few, many or the class of an expanded clone; other rows omit it.

D gene	clone size	V gene	J gene	CDR3 protein	CDR3 DNA
TRBD2	-	TRBV19	TRBJ2-4	CASSIAQTSGVKAKNIQYF	TGTGCCAGTAGTATAGCCCAGACTAGCGGGGTCAAAGCCAAAAACATTCAGTACTTC
TRBD2	-	TRBV6-1	TRBJ2-3	CASSTGLGTDTQYF	TGTGCCAGCAGTACAGGACTAGGGACAGATACGCAGTATTTT
-	-	TRBV6-5	TRBJ2-7	CASSPTVRSEQYF	TGTGCCAGCAGCCCCACGGTTCGGTCAGAGCAGTACTTC
-	-	TRBV6-6	TRBJ1-5	CASSYRQANQPQHF	TGTGCCAGCAGTTACCGACAGGCCAATCAGCCCCAGCATTTT
TRBD1	once	TRBV5-4	TRBJ2-5	CASSVGTVQETQYF	TGTGCCAGCAGCGTAGGGACAGTCCAAGAGACCCAGTACTTC
-	-	TRBV5-1	TRBJ2-3	CASSLEFGTDTQYF	TGCGCCAGCAGCTTGGAATTCGGCACAGATACGCAGTATTTT
-	-	TRBV30	TRBJ1-2	CAWSVLARNNYGYTF	TGTGCCTGGAGTGTACTAGCCCGTAATAACTATGGCTACACCTTC
TRBD2	-	TRBV9	TRBJ2-5	CASSVSSGRAGETQYF	TGTGCCAGCAGCGTGTCTAGCGGGAGGGCGGGGGAGACCCAGTACTTC
-	-	TRBV18	TRBJ1-2	CASSSSIRENTF	TGTGCCAGCTCATCCTCGATCCGGGAGAACACCTTC
-	-	TRBV6-6	TRBJ2-7	CASKSGSYEQYF	TGTGCCAGCAAGTCCGGGAGCTACGAGCAGTACTTC
-	once	TRBV5-1	TRBJ2-2	CASSLRGLDTGELFF	TGCGCCAGCAGCTTGCGGGGGCTCGACACCGGGGAGCTGTTTTTT
-	-	TRBV10-3	TRBJ2-7	CAISDGQSYEQYF	TGTGCCATCAGTGACGGGCAGTCCTACGAGCAGTACTTC
-	-	TRBV5-1	TRBJ1-6	CASSLRAQDSPNSPLHF	TGCGCCAGCAGCTTACGAGCCCAGGACAGCCCAAATTCACCCCTCCACTTT
-	few	TRBV5-1	TRBJ2-2	CASSERGLLNTGELFF	TGCGCCAGCAGTGAAAGGGGCCTTCTTAACACCGGGGAGCTGTTTTTT
TRBD1	-	TRBV5-1	TRBJ2-4	CASSSGRQGLAKNIQYF	TGCGCCAGCAGCTCGGGGAGACAGGGGTTAGCCAAAAACATTCAGTACTTC